This T cell receptor (beta chain) originates from a study of OX40 agonist ivuxolimab in advanced cancers. Context from the whole study: Ivuxolimab was an agonistic, fully human IgG2 monoclonal antibody directed against OX40 (CD134), a costimulatory receptor. Intravenous ivuxolimab was administered to patients every 2 weeks at six dose levels: 0.01, 0.1, 0.3, 1.5, 3 and 10 mg/kg. Patients were allowed to have had prior anti-PD-1, anti-PD-L1 or anti-CTLA-4 therapy, and 40% of the dose-escalation patients had been treated with checkpoint inhibitors. A male proportion of roughly 80% and a mean age of about 60 years, ranging from about 23 to 79, were recorded for the dose-escalation cohort. Partial responses occurred in three dose-escalation patients, of whom one had hepatocellular carcinoma and two had cutaneous melanoma. The paper describes the monotherapy dose-escalation part (N of about 52 patients) of the phase I trial of ivuxolimab. Peripheral TCRbeta sequencing aimed to test whether ivuxolimab altered TCR sequence diversity and caused clonal T-cell expansion. Of the approximately 53 patients in dose escalation, 19 had hepatocellular carcinoma, approximately 15 had melanoma, 9 had renal cell carcinoma and 9 had head and neck cancer.

Patients with autoimmune disease history or receiving systemic immunosuppression were excluded from the trial. Peripheral blood for TCR sequencing was drawn from every dose cohort at baseline, at cycle 4 day 1 and at cycle 7 day 1. The samples were taken from a phase I, first-in-human, multicenter, open-label dose-escalation trial of ivuxolimab. Adults with locally advanced or metastatic melanoma, renal cell, hepatocellular, or head and neck squamous cell carcinoma were enrolled in the trial. CD4+ and CD8+ T cells were sorted separately from peripheral blood before TCR sequencing. On the study overall, not on this receptor specifically: In the 0.1-3.0 mg/kg groups, partial responders had among the lowest normalized peripheral clonal expansion, particularly in CD8+ T cells. On average, CD8+ T cells showed more expanded clones than CD4+ T cells after ivuxolimab. At doses of 0.1 to 3.0 mg/kg, clonal expansion of both CD4+ and CD8+ T cells in blood was seen between baseline and week 6. Low levels of normalized T-cell clonal expansion were also seen in some nonresponding patients. Antigen specificity was not determined for the clonally expanded peripheral T cells.

From its cysteine to its phenylalanine, the CDR3 spans 16 amino acids. Only the CDR3 portion is preserved as DNA: 48 bases, with reading frame beginning at the first base. CDR1 GTSNPN and CDR2 SVGIG were looked up in the germline V gene (reference sequence). V trim: 1 base; J trim: 4 bases; unmatched bases: 3. For sequencing of the TCRbeta CDR3 region, genomic DNA was extracted from the sorted cells. The immunoSEQ Assay was used for sequencing of TCRbeta CDR3 regions. TCRdb took this table from immuneACCESS and kept in-frame rearrangements with V and J called. Such tables lack part of the clones; where checked against another copy, unresolved V genes explain under half of the gap, and the rest is unexplained. Across this sample there are 70,000 to 90,000 clones, with 89% seen only once. Roughly 0.38% of the sample is taken by the ten largest. With regard to this clone: Its target antigen remains unknown. Per-base quality was not reported, and no clone a single base away is much larger than it.

The sequence is built from TRBV30 and TRBJ2-2, with 13 bases aligning to TRBD2. The origin of this receptor is an adult with an advanced solid tumor such as melanoma, head and neck, liver or kidney cancer. The sequenced sample was CD4+ or CD8+ T cells sorted from blood, obtained in a trial of the OX40 agonist ivuxolimab. Read as DNA, the sequence is TGTGCCTGGAGTGGACTAGCGGGAGGTCTCACCGGGGAGCTGTTTTTT. Translated, this is CAWSGLAGGLTGELFF.